This TCR beta chain was captured by sequencing in a study of T cell repertoires in cytomegalovirus infection. Turning to the study itself: Matching HLA type, along with CMV infection, was indicated by public TCR beta signatures.

TCRdb called the reads again in MiXCR, with one record for every CDR3 protein. The data contain about 300,000 distinct CDR3 sequences, about 9.2% of them singletons. General observations from the study: Carriers of CMV and the relevant HLA type were discriminated by public TCR beta frequency. Dominating the ex vivo response were HLA-C-restricted CMV-specific TCR beta clonotypes.

This clonotype was detected ten times or more. Its antigen remains unidentified. The germline V gene encodes CDR1 MNHNS and CDR2 SASEGT. The V gene lost 7 bases and the J gene lost 3 bases, with 13 bases spanning the gap. The length of the CDR3 is 13 residues. This chain connects TRBV6-1 to TRBJ2-7; unclear D gene. Sequencing was carried out using PBMCs. This sequence was found in a human donor in good health (CMV status not recorded). Some clones in this sample may be carry-over from other donors' samples. The CDR3 sequence: CASTRGPGYEQYV. For the CDR3, the DNA is TGTGCCAGCACTCGAGGACCGGGCTACGAGCAGTACGTC.